These T cell receptor beta chains were read from a single sample in a study of T cell changes during pregnancy in multiple sclerosis. Generated by immunoSEQ multiplex PCR, the TCRdb table keeps only in-frame clones and is missing some. The data show 130,000 or so clones, about 95% seen once. The material was peripheral blood, obtained after pregnancy. These receptors were collected from a female donor with multiple sclerosis, enrolled in a pregnancy study. The conserved cysteine and the conserved F or W are not part of the CDR3 here. Each record gives: V gene, CDR3 protein.

V gene: TRBV4-3
CDR3 protein: ASSLLVQGDEQY

V gene: TRBV6-4
CDR3 protein: ASSSGSRYT

V gene: TRBV6-5
CDR3 protein: ASELGGGLQNEQF

V gene: TRBV13
CDR3 protein: ASSHNLDRDQETQY

V gene: TRBV12-2
CDR3 protein: ASRACDRVEAF

V gene: TRBV19
CDR3 protein: ASSPPWATYNEQF

V gene: TRBV19
CDR3 protein: ASSIYPQFIAKNIQY

V gene: TRBV6-5
CDR3 protein: ASSLRGIPYNEQF

V gene: TRBV15
CDR3 protein: ATQSTTDHSGNTIY

V gene: TRBV14
CDR3 protein: ASSEKPRTSYETQY

V gene: TRBV2
CDR3 protein: ASRAPGLANGELF

V gene: TRBV2
CDR3 protein: ASLSQGEQY

V gene: TRBV2
CDR3 protein: ASRGGPYEQY

V gene: TRBV18
CDR3 protein: ASSPRGTDYEQY

V gene: TRBV30
CDR3 protein: AWSFDRGHSGYT

V gene: TRBV29-1
CDR3 protein: SAESSNYGYT

V gene: TRBV9
CDR3 protein: ASSPISGQGAAVNTEAF

V gene: TRBV19
CDR3 protein: ATETGRGEQY

V gene: TRBV10-2
CDR3 protein: ASSGTGQGLDEQF

V gene: TRBV10-3
CDR3 protein: AINRAETQY

V gene: TRBV5-8
CDR3 protein: ASRRWGVPETQY

V gene: TRBV4-1
CDR3 protein: ASSQGGSGYEQY

V gene: TRBV7-6
CDR3 protein: ASSLRQGLGGGHEQY

V gene: TRBV28
CDR3 protein: ASSPSSGTLY

V gene: TRBV18
CDR3 protein: ASSPGSGGSLYEQY

V gene: TRBV7-9
CDR3 protein: ASSFGQGNEQY

V gene: TRBV2
CDR3 protein: ASSGGVAVNEQF

V gene: TRBV5-1
CDR3 protein: ASSFEAGVMERNEQF

V gene: TRBV27
CDR3 protein: ASSLRGQGAGEAF

V gene: TRBV7-8
CDR3 protein: ASSSGGNEQF